Given below is one TCR beta chain in context. Its specificity is not known. This sample is drawn from a study of cytomegalovirus exposure and HLA in healthy donors. Study conclusions and caveats: Highly shared sequence variants in one cluster were likely a sequencing artifact. Using a false discovery rate of 0.05, a later analysis showed that 16,951 TCR beta sequences were associated with HLA alleles.

13 Jbeta primers and 60 Vbeta primers were used for the PCR. Libraries were prepared by immunoSEQ multiplex PCR; TCRdb keeps only in-frame clonotypes and omits some of them. The sample contains around 100,000 clones, just under 80% of which appear only once. There are 15 residues in the CDR3. Trimming left V 8 bases short and J 3 bases short, with 18 bases between. The germline V gene has CDR1 MDHEN and CDR2 SYDVKM. Sequencing was performed on PBMCs. This chain uses TRBV28 with TRBJ2-3, with D perhaps TRBD2 (6 bases). The clonotype was recovered from a man aged 30-40 years in good health and CMV-seronegative. CDR3 DNA: TGTGCCAGCTGCGAATTGCTAGCGCCAACAGATACGCAGTATTTT. Protein: CASCELLAPTDTQYF.